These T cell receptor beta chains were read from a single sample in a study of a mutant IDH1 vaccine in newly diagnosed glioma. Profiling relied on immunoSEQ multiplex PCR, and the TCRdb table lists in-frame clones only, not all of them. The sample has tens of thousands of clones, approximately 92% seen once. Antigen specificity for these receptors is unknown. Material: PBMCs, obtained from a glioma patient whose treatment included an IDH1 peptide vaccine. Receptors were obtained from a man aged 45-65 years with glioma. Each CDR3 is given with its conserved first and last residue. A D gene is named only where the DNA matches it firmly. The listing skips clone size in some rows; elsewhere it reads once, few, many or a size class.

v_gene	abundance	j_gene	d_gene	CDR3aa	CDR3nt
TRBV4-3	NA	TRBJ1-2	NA	CASSQEIQGRNGYTF	TGCGCCAGCAGCCAAGAGATACAGGGTCGGAATGGCTACACCTTC
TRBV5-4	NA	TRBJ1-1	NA	CASSLEAGTPFTEAFF	TGTGCCAGCAGCTTGGAGGCAGGAACACCCTTCACTGAAGCTTTCTTT
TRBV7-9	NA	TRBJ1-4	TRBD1	CASSYDRGKEKLFF	TGTGCCAGCAGCTACGACAGGGGGAAGGAAAAACTGTTTTTT
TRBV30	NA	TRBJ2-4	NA	CAWTAGWSNIQYF	TGTGCCTGGACGGCAGGGTGGAGCAACATTCAGTACTTC
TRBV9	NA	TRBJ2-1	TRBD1	CASSVGQGYEQFF	TGTGCCAGCAGCGTCGGACAGGGCTATGAGCAGTTCTTC
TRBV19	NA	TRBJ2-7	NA	CASTSSGTASWEQYF	TGTGCCAGTACGAGTAGCGGGACAGCCTCCTGGGAGCAGTACTTC
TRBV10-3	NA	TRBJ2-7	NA	CAISLAGGDEQYF	TGTGCCATCAGTCTGGCAGGAGGGGATGAGCAGTACTTC
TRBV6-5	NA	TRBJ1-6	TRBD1	CASRLQGVGSPLHF	TGTGCCAGCAGATTACAGGGGGTGGGTTCACCCCTCCACTTT
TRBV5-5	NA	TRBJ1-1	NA	CASSLGPARPGTEAFF	TGTGCCAGCAGCTTGGGGCCGGCCCGCCCGGGGACTGAAGCTTTCTTT
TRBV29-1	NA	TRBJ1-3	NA	CSVKEAGNTIYF	TGCAGCGTTAAAGAAGCTGGAAACACCATATATTTT
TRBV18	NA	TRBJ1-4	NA	CASSPGQGNEKLFF	TGTGCCAGCTCACCGGGGCAGGGGAATGAAAAACTGTTTTTT
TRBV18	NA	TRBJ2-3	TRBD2	CASSPPGLAGGVGDTQYF	TGTGCCAGCTCACCGCCGGGACTAGCGGGAGGAGTGGGAGATACGCAGTATTTT
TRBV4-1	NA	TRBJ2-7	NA	CASSQRIAPLYEQYF	TGCGCCAGCAGCCAAAGGATAGCGCCCCTCTACGAGCAGTACTTC
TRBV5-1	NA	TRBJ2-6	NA	CASSFLDSTRRSGANVLTF	TGCGCCAGCAGCTTTTTGGACAGCACTAGACGCTCTGGGGCCAACGTCCTGACTTTC
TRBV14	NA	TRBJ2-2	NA	CASSPLWGGSNTGELFF	TGTGCCAGCAGCCCCCTTTGGGGGGGCTCGAACACCGGGGAGCTGTTTTTT
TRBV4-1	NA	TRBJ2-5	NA	CASSQVPPDRAQETQYF	TGCGCCAGCAGCCAAGTTCCCCCGGACAGAGCTCAAGAGACCCAGTACTTC
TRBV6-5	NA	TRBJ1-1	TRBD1	CASEKTGGLNTEAFF	TGTGCCAGCGAAAAGACAGGGGGGCTTAACACTGAAGCTTTCTTT
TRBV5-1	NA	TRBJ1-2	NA	CASSIGAGYGYTF	TGCGCCAGCAGTATAGGGGCGGGCTATGGCTACACCTTC
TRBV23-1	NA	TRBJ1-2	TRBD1	CASSRGATGGAKDGYTF	TGCGCCAGCAGTCGGGGGGCAACAGGGGGCGCGAAGGATGGCTACACCTTC
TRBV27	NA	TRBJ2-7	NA	CASSLSSAYEQYF	TGTGCCAGCAGTTTATCCTCCGCTTACGAGCAGTACTTC
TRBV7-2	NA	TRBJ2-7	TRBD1	CASSFDRASYEQYF	TGTGCCAGCAGCTTTGACAGGGCCTCCTACGAGCAGTACTTC
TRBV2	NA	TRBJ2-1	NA	CASRGLAASSYNEQFF	TGTGCCAGCAGGGGATTAGCGGCAAGCTCCTACAATGAGCAGTTCTTC
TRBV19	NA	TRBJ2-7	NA	CASYEQYF	TGTGCAAGCTACGAGCAGTACTTC
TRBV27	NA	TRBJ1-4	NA	CASSPGRTGEKLFF	TGTGCCAGCAGTCCCGGAAGGACGGGTGAAAAACTGTTTTTT
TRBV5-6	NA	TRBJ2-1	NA	CASSSPYYSSYNEQFF	TGTGCCAGCAGCTCTCCGTATTATAGCTCCTACAATGAGCAGTTCTTC
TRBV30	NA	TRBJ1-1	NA	CAWGGQSNTEAFF	TGTGCCTGGGGGGGACAATCGAACACTGAAGCTTTCTTT
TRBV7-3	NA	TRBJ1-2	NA	CASSTSPQGSGYTF	TGTGCCAGCAGCACCTCCCCCCAGGGTAGTGGCTACACCTTC
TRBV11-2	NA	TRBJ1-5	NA	CASSLRDDGNQPQHF	TGTGCCAGCAGCTTAAGGGATGATGGCAATCAGCCCCAGCATTTT
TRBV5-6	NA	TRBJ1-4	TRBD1	CASSLQGAAEKLFF	TGTGCCAGCAGCTTACAGGGGGCGGCTGAAAAACTGTTTTTT
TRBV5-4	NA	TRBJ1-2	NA	CASSLVGGGGYTF	TGTGCCAGCAGCTTGGTAGGGGGGGGCGGCTACACCTTC
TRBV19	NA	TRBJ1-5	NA	CASTRQSAWQPQHF	TGTGCCAGTACCCGGCAATCTGCCTGGCAGCCCCAGCATTTT
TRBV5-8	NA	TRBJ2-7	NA	CASSFGEPYEQYF	TGTGCCAGCAGCTTCGGGGAACCCTACGAGCAGTACTTC
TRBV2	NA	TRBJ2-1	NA	CASSGRFVDEQFF	TGTGCCAGCAGTGGAAGGTTTGTGGATGAGCAGTTCTTC
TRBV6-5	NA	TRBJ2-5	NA	CASSRRGSETQYF	TGTGCCAGCAGCCGGAGGGGGTCGGAGACCCAGTACTTC
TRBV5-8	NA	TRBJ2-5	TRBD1	CASSLVQGATETQYF	TGTGCCAGCAGCTTGGTCCAGGGGGCGACAGAGACCCAGTACTTC
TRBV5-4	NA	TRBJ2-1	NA	CASSLNAFPYNEQFF	TGTGCCAGCAGCTTGAACGCCTTCCCTTACAATGAGCAGTTCTTC
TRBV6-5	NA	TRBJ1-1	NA	CASKELPARERGAFF	TGTGCCAGCAAGGAACTCCCCGCCAGGGAGCGGGGAGCTTTCTTT
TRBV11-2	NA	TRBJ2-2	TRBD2	CASSLSSGRGTGELFF	TGTGCCAGCAGCTTATCTAGCGGGAGAGGCACCGGGGAGCTGTTTTTT
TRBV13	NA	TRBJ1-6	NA	CASSLGPPGTSYNSPLHF	TGTGCCAGCAGCTTAGGCCCCCCCGGGACATCCTATAATTCACCCCTCCACTTT
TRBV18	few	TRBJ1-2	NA	CASCLRGYTF	TGTGCCAGCTGTCTACGGGGCTACACCTTC
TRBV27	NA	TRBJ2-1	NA	CASRYGGSDEQFF	TGTGCCAGCAGGTACGGGGGCTCTGATGAGCAGTTCTTC
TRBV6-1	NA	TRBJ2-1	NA	CASGREANEQFF	TGTGCCAGCGGAAGAGAGGCCAATGAGCAGTTCTTC
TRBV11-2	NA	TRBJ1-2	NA	CASRPRGTNYGYTF	TGTGCCAGCAGACCCCGGGGCACGAACTATGGCTACACCTTC
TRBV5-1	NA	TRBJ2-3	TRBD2	CASSPGTSGSLPF	TGCGCCAGCAGCCCTGGGACTAGCGGGAGTCTGCCGTTT
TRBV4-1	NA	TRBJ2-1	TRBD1	CASSQGQGDEQFF	TGCGCCAGCAGCCAAGGACAGGGCGATGAGCAGTTCTTC
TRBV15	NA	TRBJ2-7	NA	CATSSPDRSTYEQYF	TGTGCCACCAGCAGCCCCGACAGGTCAACCTACGAGCAGTACTTC
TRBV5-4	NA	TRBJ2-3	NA	CASSLANAASTDTQYF	TGTGCCAGCAGCTTGGCGAACGCCGCTAGCACAGATACGCAGTATTTT
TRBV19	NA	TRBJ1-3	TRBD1	CASSTLMDRANTIYF	TGTGCCAGTAGTACCTTAATGGACAGGGCCAACACCATATATTTT
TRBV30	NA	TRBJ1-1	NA	CAWSGASGFSEAFF	TGTGCCTGGAGTGGCGCCTCAGGGTTTTCTGAAGCTTTCTTT
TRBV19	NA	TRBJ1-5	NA	CASSIDRRDQPQHF	TGTGCCAGTAGTATAGATCGTAGAGATCAGCCCCAGCATTTT
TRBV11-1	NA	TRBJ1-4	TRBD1	CASARTGKNEKLFF	TGTGCCAGCGCAAGGACAGGGAAAAATGAAAAACTGTTTTTT
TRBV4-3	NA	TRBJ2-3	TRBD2	CASSQATWEGDTQYF	TGCGCCAGCAGCCAAGCGACATGGGAGGGGGATACGCAGTATTTT